This TCR beta chain was recorded in a study of PD-1 blockade in classical Hodgkin lymphoma. On this clone: Its matching antigen is unknown.

Findings and limits, study-wide: Reports indicated that newly diagnosed patients had lower baseline TCR diversity than healthy donors did. A significant rise in TCR diversity by C4D1 was seen for CD4+ but not CD8+ cells. Individuals who commenced nivolumab within less than 1 year of ASCT were excluded. Partial responders and progressors had significantly lower baseline TCR diversity.

Assay: immunoSEQ multiplex PCR; the TCRdb copy retains only in-frame clones and omits some. Here the sample spans 20,000 to 25,000 clones, about 78% being singletons. Every one of the patients relapsed after autologous stem cell transplantation (brentuximab vedotin exposure was variable). The V gene's germline CDR1 is MGHRA and CDR2 YSYEKL. With 4 bases clipped from V and 2 bases from J, the junction kept 8 bases outside the gene matches. This CDR3 region has 16 residues. The chain joins TRBV4-1 to TRBJ2-7; 10 nucleotides agree with TRBD1. The sequencing here drew on peripheral blood mononuclear cells (PBMCs), taken before the second cycle of nivolumab. This TCR derives from a human donor with classical Hodgkin lymphoma. CDR3 DNA: TGCGCCAGCAGCCGAAGGGACAGGGGAGAAACCTACGAGCAGTACTTC. This translates into CASSRRDRGETYEQYF.